These T cell receptor beta chains were read from a single sample in a study of blood T cell repertoires in COVID-19. Method: immunoSEQ multiplex PCR; TCRdb's copy keeps in-frame clones and lacks some. Here the sample spans approximately 21,000 clones, over 65% being singletons. The source material was peripheral blood. Source of these receptors: a human donor in a cohort sampled during active or convalescent COVID-19. The CDR3 runs from the conserved cysteine through the conserved F or W. D genes are given only for firm matches. Clone sizes are given selectively: once, few, many, or a class where the clone is expanded.

>TRBJ2-1|-|TRBV28|-
TGTGCCAGCAGTTTATTGCCTACTCGTAATCTCTACAATGAGCAGTTCTTC
CASSLLPTRNLYNEQFF
>TRBJ2-7|TRBD1|TRBV27|-
TGTGCCAGCAGCATGACAGGGCCCTACGAGCAGTACTTC
CASSMTGPYEQYF
>TRBJ1-4|TRBD1|TRBV4-1|-
TGCGCCAGCAGAAACCCGCAGGCGGACAGGGAGGAAAAACTGTTTTTT
CASRNPQADREEKLFF
>TRBJ2-1|TRBD1|TRBV3-1/TRBV3-2|once
TGTGCCAGCAGCCAAGAGGCGCTACAGGGGGCCAATGAGCAGTTCTTC
CASSQEALQGANEQFF
>TRBJ2-7|-|TRBV2|-
TGTGCCAGCAGTGACCTAGCGAGTGCCTCTGCCGAGCAGTACTTC
CASSDLASASAEQYF
>TRBJ2-2|-|TRBV6-1|few
TGTGCCAGCAGTGAGATGACAGGGAACACCGGGGAGCTGTTTTTT
CASSEMTGNTGELFF
>TRBJ2-1|TRBD2|TRBV9|-
TGTGCCAGCAGCAAGGGACTAGCGGGAGGACTTGCCAATGAGCAGTTCTTC
CASSKGLAGGLANEQFF
>TRBJ2-2|-|TRBV19|-
TGTGCCAGTAGCTTCAGGGGCACCGGGGAGCTGTTTTTT
CASSFRGTGELFF
>TRBJ1-3|-|TRBV1|once
TGCACCAGCAGCCAAGTTGGGGGGATCGGAAACACCATATATTTT
CTSSQVGGIGNTIYF
>TRBJ1-1|-|TRBV4-1|-
TGCGCCAGCAGCCTCCCTGCGGGCAGAGTAGATTCTGAAGCTTTCTTT
CASSLPAGRVDSEAFF
>TRBJ1-4|-|TRBV2|once
TGTGCCAGCAGTGTAGAAGGACAGAGGAATGAAAAACTGTTTTTT
CASSVEGQRNEKLFF
>TRBJ2-3|TRBD2|TRBV27|few
TGTGCCAGCAGTTTAATGCTAGCGGGGGTTGATACGCAGTATTTT
CASSLMLAGVDTQYF
>TRBJ1-5|-|TRBV7-6|-
TGTGCCAGCAGCCGCGGTCCTCAATCAGCCCCCCAGCATTTT
CASSRGPQSAPQHF
>TRBJ1-2|-|TRBV19|few
TGTGCCAGTAGTGAAGGGGGTCGGAATCCTAACTATGGCTACACCTTC
CASSEGGRNPNYGYTF
>TRBJ2-2|TRBD1|TRBV4-3|-
TGCGCCAGCAGCCAAGATAAGGGGACAGGGTGGGGCACCGGGGAGCTGTTTTTT
CASSQDKGTGWGTGELFF
>TRBJ2-1|-|TRBV9|-
TGTGCCAGCAGCGTAGGAGGGCAGACCATTGCCAATGAGCAGTTCTTC
CASSVGGQTIANEQFF
>TRBJ2-2|-|TRBV19|-
TGTGCCAGTAGTATGGACGGGCGAGGGGGCGGGGAGCTGTTTTTT
CASSMDGRGGGELFF
>TRBJ1-2|-|TRBV19|-
TGTGCCAGTCAATGGGGGGCTAACTATGGCTACACCTTC
CASQWGANYGYTF
>TRBJ1-2|-|TRBV5-1|-
TGCGCCAGCACCAGGGGAAACGGCTACACCTTC
CASTRGNGYTF
>TRBJ2-5|-|TRBV4-2|-
TGTGCCAGCAGCCAAGCGGACGGGGGAGTCGTAGAGACCCAGTACTTC
CASSQADGGVVETQYF
>TRBJ1-2|-|TRBV10-3|-
TGTGCCATCACCGCGGACAGTAACTATGGCTACACCTTC
CAITADSNYGYTF
>TRBJ2-2|-|TRBV20-1|medium-sized
TGCAGTGCTAGTCGGGACTCACCCCTTACCGGGGAGCTGTTTTTT
CSASRDSPLTGELFF
>TRBJ1-3|-|TRBV18|-
TGTGCCAGCTCACCTGACAGACTCCATGGCTCTGGAAACACCATATATTTT
CASSPDRLHGSGNTIYF
>TRBJ2-5|-|TRBV2|few
TGTGCCAGACGACCTTCGGGTCTAGAGACCCAGTACTTC
CARRPSGLETQYF
>TRBJ2-1|TRBD1|TRBV19|-
TGTGCCAGTAACCCCCGGGACAGAGGGGGCAGGTACAATGAGCAGTTCTTC
CASNPRDRGGRYNEQFF
>TRBJ2-2|TRBD1|TRBV3-1/TRBV3-2|-
TGTGCTATACAGGGGGCCACCGGGGAGCTGTTTTTT
CAIQGATGELFF
>TRBJ2-1|-|TRBV3-1/TRBV3-2|medium-sized
TGTGCCAGCAGCCAAGGCCTAGGGGTAGTTGGCAATGAGCAGTTCTTC
CASSQGLGVVGNEQFF
>TRBJ1-6|TRBD1|TRBV27|-
TGTGCCAGCAGGCGGACAGGGGGGAATTCACCCCTCCACTTT
CASRRTGGNSPLHF
>TRBJ2-7|-|TRBV10-1|-
TGCGCCAGCAGTGAGTCAAGCGCCTACGAGCAGTACTTC
CASSESSAYEQYF
>TRBJ1-5|-|TRBV7-8|-
TGTGCCAGCAGCTCCCGGGTAGGTCGGCCCCAGCATTTT
CASSSRVGRPQHF
>TRBJ2-5|-|TRBV11-3|-
TGTGCCAGCAGCAGGGGGGGCCAAGAGACCCAGTACTTC
CASSRGGQETQYF
>TRBJ1-1|-|TRBV10-3|few
TGTGCCATCACAGGGTCGGGCTCGGAAGCTTTCTTT
CAITGSGSEAFF
>TRBJ2-5|TRBD2|TRBV5-4|-
TGTGCCAGCAGTACCCCGGGGGGGGTGAAAGAGACCCAGTACTTC
CASSTPGGVKETQYF
>TRBJ1-3|-|TRBV2|once
TGTGCCAGCTACCTCGCGGGGGCCAGAAACACCATATATTTT
CASYLAGARNTIYF
>TRBJ2-3|-|TRBV6-5|-
TGTGCCAGCAGTTACTCGCGGGCGCGGGGAGATACGCAGTATTTT
CASSYSRARGDTQYF
>TRBJ2-1|TRBD1|TRBV6-4|-
TGTGCCAGCAGTCTCGACAGGGGGTCCTACAATGAGCAGTTCTTC
CASSLDRGSYNEQFF